A selection of T cell receptor beta chains follows, all from one sample in a study of shared clonotypes between healthy human individuals. The protocol was immunoSEQ multiplex PCR, while the TCRdb copy is restricted to in-frame clones and leaves out a portion. The data hold hundreds of thousands of clones, with about 96% observed a single time. The specimen sequenced was naive CD8+ T cells sorted from blood. The receptors were sampled from a woman under 40 in good health. The CDR3 runs from the conserved cysteine through the conserved F or W. The D gene is left open where the match is weak. Size tells how often a clone was seen (once, few, many) or the class of an expanded clone, and some rows leave it out.

>NA|TRBJ1-1|TRBV27|NA
TGTGCCAGCAGTTTGCGGCAGGGAGGAACTGAAGCTTTCTTT
CASSLRQGGTEAFF
>NA|TRBJ1-2|TRBV9|NA
TGTGCCAGCAGCGGGATGGTCGACTCCCAAAGTAACTGGAACTATGGCTACACCTTC
CASSGMVDSQSNWNYGYTF
>NA|TRBJ2-5|TRBV5-6|NA
TGTGCCAGCAGCCCTAGGACCCTGAAAGGGGAGCAGTACTTC
CASSPRTLKGEQYF
>NA|TRBJ2-7|TRBV28|NA
TGTGCCAGCAGTTTGGTTCCCAAAAACTACGAGCAGTACTTC
CASSLVPKNYEQYF
>few|TRBJ1-5|TRBV5-5|NA
TGTGCCAGCAGCCTGGGCGAGGGCCAGCCCCAGCATTTT
CASSLGEGQPQHF
>NA|TRBJ1-2|TRBV9|NA
TGTGCCAGCAGCGTAGGTTCAACAGTGACTTTTAACTATGGCTACACCTTC
CASSVGSTVTFNYGYTF
>NA|TRBJ2-7|TRBV28|NA
TGTGCCAGCAGTTTAGGGCTAGCTGGTTACTACGAGCAGTACTTC
CASSLGLAGYYEQYF
>NA|TRBJ2-3|TRBV7-6|NA
TGTGCCAGCAGCCCAGGGGTAGGTGGGAGGGCCGGCACAGATACGCAGTATTTT
CASSPGVGGRAGTDTQYF
>NA|TRBJ2-1|TRBV7-9|NA
TGTGCCAGCAGCCCCCGGGTTGGCGGGACCCCTACCTACAATGAGCAGTTCTTC
CASSPRVGGTPTYNEQFF
>NA|TRBJ2-3|TRBV7-3|NA
TGTGCCAGCAGCTTAATAGGGCTCCCTTCGAGTGATACGCAGTATTTT
CASSLIGLPSSDTQYF
>NA|TRBJ1-4|TRBV11-2|NA
TGTGCCAGCAGCCCCGGAGCTAATGAAAAACTGTTTTTT
CASSPGANEKLFF
>NA|TRBJ1-3|TRBV7-9|NA
TGTGCCAGCAGCTTAGTATCCCCCGACCCCTCTGGAAACACCATATATTTT
CASSLVSPDPSGNTIYF
>NA|TRBJ2-5|TRBV28|NA
TGTGCCAGCAGTTCCCAGCAAGAGACCCAGTACTTC
CASSSQQETQYF
>NA|TRBJ1-5|TRBV6-5|NA
TGTGCCAGCCGTTTGGGGGCTAGCAATCAGCCCCAGCATTTT
CASRLGASNQPQHF
>NA|TRBJ2-1|TRBV28|NA
TGTGCCAGCAGTTTGAGTAGCAATGAGCAGTTCTTC
CASSLSSNEQFF
>NA|TRBJ2-7|TRBV7-9|TRBD1
TGTGCCAGCAGCTATGGACAGGACCGAAATGTCTACGAGCAGTACTTC
CASSYGQDRNVYEQYF
>once|TRBJ2-1|TRBV6-5|NA
TGTGCCAGCAGTTACTCGATTTACTACAATGAGCAGTTCTTC
CASSYSIYYNEQFF
>NA|TRBJ2-1|TRBV6-6|NA
TGTGCCAGCAGTTACTTGGGTGTTGATGAGCAGTTCTTC
CASSYLGVDEQFF
>NA|TRBJ2-4|TRBV7-9|TRBD1
TGTGCCAGCAGCTGGGGTGACAGGGCCCAGTACTTC
CASSWGDRAQYF
>NA|TRBJ1-1|TRBV7-9|NA
TGTGCCAGCATCGCCTGGCAGGGACGGAAGAACACTGAAGCTTTCTTT
CASIAWQGRKNTEAFF
>NA|TRBJ1-5|TRBV27|NA
TGTGCCAGCAGTTTAACGGGAGGCAATCAGCCCCAGCATTTT
CASSLTGGNQPQHF
>NA|TRBJ2-7|TRBV2|TRBD2
TGTGCCAGCAGTGGGACTAGCGGGTCGGACTACGAGCAGTACTTC
CASSGTSGSDYEQYF
>NA|TRBJ2-2|TRBV27|NA
TGTGCCAGCGGGAGTTTCACCGGGGAGCTGTTTTTT
CASGSFTGELFF
>NA|TRBJ1-2|TRBV10-3|NA
TGTGCCATCAGTGAGTCGGGGGGAGATGATGGCTACACCTTC
CAISESGGDDGYTF
>NA|TRBJ1-5|TRBV27|NA
TGTGCCAGCAGTTTCACAGACAGCAATCAGCCCCAGCATTTT
CASSFTDSNQPQHF
>NA|TRBJ2-2|TRBV20-1|NA
TGCAGTGCGGAGGGGGCCGGGGAGCTGTTTTTT
CSAEGAGELFF
>NA|TRBJ2-1|TRBV5-6|NA
TGTGCCAGCAGCTTGGTGGTGGGATTCTACAATGAGCAGTTCTTC
CASSLVVGFYNEQFF
>NA|TRBJ2-7|TRBV28|TRBD1
TGTGCCAGCAGTTACCGGGGGACAGGGGGCTACGAGCAGTACTTC
CASSYRGTGGYEQYF
>NA|TRBJ1-4|TRBV13|TRBD1
TGTGCCAGCAGCTTAGCCAACTCGGGACAGGGGAGTGAAAAACTGTTTTTT
CASSLANSGQGSEKLFF
>few|TRBJ1-1|TRBV28|TRBD1
TGTGCCAGCAGTACACAGGGGTCCGACACTGAAGCTTTCTTT
CASSTQGSDTEAFF
>NA|TRBJ2-7|TRBV27|NA
TGTGCCAGCAGTTTCCGGGGGTCAGAGCAGTACTTC
CASSFRGSEQYF
>NA|TRBJ1-1|TRBV5-4|NA
TGTGCCAGCAGCCCGGGGCCCATACCTGAAGCTTTCTTT
CASSPGPIPEAFF
>once|TRBJ2-3|TRBV7-9|NA
TGTGCCAGCAGCTTAGTAGGATTTGCAGATACGCAGTATTTT
CASSLVGFADTQYF